This T cell receptor beta chain was recovered during a study of technical replicates of blood from several donors. Generated by immunoSEQ multiplex PCR, the TCRdb table keeps only in-frame clones and is missing some. The sample has 55,000 to 75,000 clones, approximately 87% seen once; the top ten hold roughly 5.2%. This CDR3 contains 16 residues. Losses at the gene ends were 3 bases for V and 6 bases for J; bases not matched to a gene: 4. Per germline, CDR1 SGHNT and CDR2 YYREEE (reference sequence). The J gene is TRBJ2-4, the V gene TRBV5-4; TRBD2 agrees at 15 bases. Material: PBMCs. This clonotype originated in a human donor in good health. Some clones in this sample may be carry-over from other donors' samples. CDR3 sequence (DNA): TGTGCCAGCAGCTCACGGACTAGCGGGAGGGGAAACATTCAGTACTTC. Its protein product is CASSSRTSGRGNIQYF.